The sample holds one count of the clone carrying this T cell receptor (beta chain). The data belong to a study of shared clonotypes between healthy human individuals. Here immunoSEQ multiplex PCR was the method, and the copy in TCRdb shows in-frame clones only, minus some. The sample yields about 730,000 clones, roughly 72% seen once. Germline V gene data show CDR1 as MDHEN and CDR2 as SYDVKM. The V and J ends lost 6 bases and 2 bases, in that order; junction bases with no gene match: 6. This CDR3 region has 15 residues. The clonotype originates from a woman aged 25 to 39 in good health. V and J are TRBV28 and TRBJ1-5; 8 bases are shared with TRBD1. Sequencing was carried out using memory CD4+ T cells sorted from blood. As for subset: CD45RA-negative fraction. The CDR3 DNA reads as TGTGCCAGCAGCACCGGACAGGGAGGCAATCAGCCCCAGCATTTT. This encodes CASSTGQGGNQPQHF. Complete variable domain (other parts from reference TRBV28 and TRBJ1-5): DVKVTQSSRYLVKRTGEKVFLECVQDMDHENMFWYRQDPGLGLRLIYFSYDVKMKEKGDIPEGYSVSREKKERFSLILESASTNQTSMYLCASSTGQGGNQPQHFGDGTRLSIL.